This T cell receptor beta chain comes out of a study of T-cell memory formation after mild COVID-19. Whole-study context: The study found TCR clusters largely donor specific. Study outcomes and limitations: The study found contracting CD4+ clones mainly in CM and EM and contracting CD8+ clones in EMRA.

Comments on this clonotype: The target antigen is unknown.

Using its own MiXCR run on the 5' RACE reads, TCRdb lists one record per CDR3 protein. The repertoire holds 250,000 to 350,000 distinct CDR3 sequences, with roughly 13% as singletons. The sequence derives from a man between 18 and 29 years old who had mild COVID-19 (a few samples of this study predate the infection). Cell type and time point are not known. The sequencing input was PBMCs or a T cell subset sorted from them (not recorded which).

This CDR3 reads CASSRTLEGAFF. The CDR3 coding sequence is TGTGCCAGCAGCCGGACCCTCGAAGGAGCTTTCTTT. The chain joins TRBV6-1 to TRBJ1-1; D is unresolved. Germline V lookup: CDR1 MNHNS, CDR2 SASEGT. This CDR3 is built from 12 residues. Trimming removed 6 bases from V and 10 bases from J, with 15 bases in between.